This TCR beta chain was sequenced in a study of blood T cell repertoires in COVID-19. Looking at the study overall: Acute and convalescent COVID-19 samples came from the United States, Italy and Spain.

Authors' processing steps: Reference gene primer amplification gave nucleated cell count estimates. Some clones are missing from TCRdb's copy, which holds only in-frame ones; the method was immunoSEQ multiplex PCR. V and J calls and clone size are given by that table; D and trimming were obtained from the DNA. The sample includes 40,000 or so clones, roughly 70% of them seen just once. Seattle's cohort entered during active infection and was followed longitudinally. Regarding this clone: The sample contains more than one DNA sequence encoding this CDR3.

Source material: peripheral blood. The sequence was collected from a man between 65 and 80 years old with COVID-19, enrolled during active disease.

CDR3 region: CASRPGTFFGEQYF. The CDR3 coding sequence is TGTGCCAGTAGACCCGGGACATTCTTTGGCGAGCAGTACTTC. J is TRBJ2-7 and V is TRBV19, with TRBD1 as a possible D gene (6 bases). This CDR3 spans 14 amino acids. Trimming left V 6 bases short and J 6 bases short, with 18 bases between. Germline loops: CDR1 LNHDA, CDR2 SQIVND (reference sequence).